Presented here are 10 T cell receptor beta chains from one specimen sequenced in a study of tumor-infiltrating lymphocytes in primary liver carcinoma. Constant-region priming of roughly 500 ng total RNA yielded TCR beta cDNA. Amplification in three nested multiplex PCR rounds with slightly modified ARM-PCR gave rise to TCR beta libraries. The study ran its first two PCR rounds for roughly 9 cycles each, using TRBV1-TRBV30 forward primers and a C-beta reverse primer. TCRdb itself ran the multiplex PCR reads through MiXCR, one entry per CDR3 protein. The sample has approximately 20,000 distinct CDR3 sequences; nearly 80% are singletons. Co-extracting RNA and DNA was done with about 17-30 mg of unsorted bulk tissue as input. The specimen was liver tumor tissue from sampling region 1. Stated subset: tumor region T1, superior pole. Receptors originate from a young woman with primary liver carcinoma and hepatitis B virus infection.

The chain combines TRBV11-2 with TRBJ2-7, with TRBD1 identical over 7 bases. J was trimmed by 3 bases and V by 5 bases; bases with no gene match: 10. The CDR3 runs to 15 residues. Germline V gives CDR1 SGHAT, CDR2 FQNNGV. CDR3 DNA: TGTGCCAGCAGCCCCCGACAGGGTCCCAACTACGAGCAGTACTTC. Translating it yields CASSPRQGPNYEQYF. The full variable domain, rest sourced from reference TRBV11-2 and TRBJ2-7, is EAGVAQSPRYKIIEKRQSVAFWCNPISGHATLYWYQQILGQGPKLLIQFQNNGVVDDSQLPKDRFSAERLKGVDSTLKIQPAKLEDSAVYLCASSPRQGPNYEQYFGPGTRLTVT.

This clonotype was seen a few times. This chain uses TRBV6-1 with TRBJ1-2; D gene unclear. The CDR3 runs 18 residues. The V gene's germline CDR1 is MNHNS and CDR2 SASEGT. In DNA, the CDR3 is TGTGCTAGCGGTGAACGGTTCCTGCTCCTTAGATCTAACTATGGCTACACCTTC. This sequence encodes CASGERFLLLRSNYGYTF.

This clonotype was counted many times. The V call is TRBV20-1, the J call TRBJ2-1; 8 bases match TRBD2. CDR1 DFQATT and CDR2 SNEGSKA come from the germline V gene (reference sequence). With V trimmed by 3 bases and J by 0 bases, 7 bases remained unmatched. The CDR3 spans 16 residues. The CDR3 DNA follows: TGCAGTGCTAGCCAACTCGGGACTAGCTCCTACAATGAGCAGTTCTTC. Translating gives CSASQLGTSSYNEQFF.

On this clonotype itself: At one of its ends the junction is not consistent with the germline gene, which may arise from a read error. The chain recombines TRBV11-1 with TRBJ2-5; D ambiguous. CDR1 is SGHAT, CDR2 FQDESV, per germline (reference sequence). The CDR3 sequence is 14 residues long. The CDR3 DNA is TGCGCCAGTAGCTTAGCAGAGCGCAAAGAGACCCAGTACTTC. It is translated as CASSLAERKETQYF.

A remark on this clonotype: Since a much larger clone is just one base distant, this may be a read error. The chain combines TRBV7-2 with TRBJ2-1, with a tentative D call TRBD2 (6 bases). CDR1 and CDR2 (germline): SGHTA, FQGNSA. The CDR3 extends over 14 amino acids. CDR3 sequence reads: CASSFSGAYDEQFF. The DNA for the CDR3 is TGTGCCAGCAGCTTTTCGGGAGCCTACGATGAGCAGTTCTTC.

With respect to this clonotype: No conserved phenylalanine or tryptophan ends this CDR3, so it is likely a read error. The CDR3 loop reads CASFLGHGRANILTL. The CDR3 DNA is TGTGCCAGCTTCCTCGGACATGGTAGGGCCAACATCCTGACTCTC. The chain employs TRBV6-6 and TRBJ2-6; possibly TRBD1 for D (5 bases). The CDR3 is 15 residues long. In germline, CDR1 is MNHNY, CDR2 SVGAGI (reference sequence).

About this clonotype: A read error is possible here, since a much larger clone lies one base away. The V call is TRBV11-2, the J call TRBJ2-7; D unresolved. In germline, CDR1 is SGHAT, CDR2 FQNNGV. There are 11 residues in the CDR3. This CDR3 reads CTSRLVGEQYF. The CDR3 nucleotides read TGTACCAGCAGGCTCGTGGGTGAGCAGTACTTC.

For this clonotype: At one end the junction does not follow the germline gene, possibly because of a read error. This chain uses TRBV10-3 with TRBJ2-5; unclear D gene. This CDR3 region has 15 residues. The V gene's germline CDR1 is ENHRY and CDR2 SYGVKD. CDR3 residues: CAVSESATRQETRYF. The CDR3 DNA sequence: TGCGCCGTCAGTGAGTCGGCTACCAGACAAGAGACCCGGTACTTC.

This rearrangement joins TRBV6-6 to TRBJ2-5, with D maybe TRBD1 (6 bases). The CDR3 has 16 amino acids. Germline V gene lookup returns CDR1 MNHNY and CDR2 SVGAGI (reference sequence). Deletions cut 8 bases from V and 8 bases from J, with 27 bases between. The CDR3 nucleotides are TGTGCCAGCTCTTTTAAGGCAGCAGGGGCTGGGGTTACCCAGTACTTC. Protein sequence: CASSFKAAGAGVTQYF.

Concerning this clonotype: A read error may account for a junction end that differs from germline. The gene calls are TRBV11-1 and TRBJ2-7; 8 bases match TRBD1. Germline V gene sequence: CDR1 SGHAT, CDR2 FQDESV (reference sequence). There are 15 residues in the CDR3. The chain's CDR3 is CGSSLGQGIIGEQYF. CDR3 nucleotide sequence: TGTGGCAGCAGCCTTGGACAGGGAATAATTGGCGAGCAGTATTTC.